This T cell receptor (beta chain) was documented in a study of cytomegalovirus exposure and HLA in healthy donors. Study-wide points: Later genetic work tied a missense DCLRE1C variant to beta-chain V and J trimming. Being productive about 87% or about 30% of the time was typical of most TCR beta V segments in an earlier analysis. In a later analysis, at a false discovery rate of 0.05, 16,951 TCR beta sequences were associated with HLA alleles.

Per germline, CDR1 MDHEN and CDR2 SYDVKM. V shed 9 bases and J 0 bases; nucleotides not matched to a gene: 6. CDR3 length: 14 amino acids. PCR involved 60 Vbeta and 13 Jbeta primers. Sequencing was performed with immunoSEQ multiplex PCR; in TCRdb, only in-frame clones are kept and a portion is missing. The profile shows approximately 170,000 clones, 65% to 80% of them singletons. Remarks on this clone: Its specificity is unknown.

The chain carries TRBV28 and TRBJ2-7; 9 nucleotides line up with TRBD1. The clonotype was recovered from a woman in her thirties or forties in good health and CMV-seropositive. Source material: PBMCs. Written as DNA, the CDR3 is TGTGCCAGTTGCCGGGACAGGGCCTCCTACGAGCAGTACTTC. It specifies CASCRDRASYEQYF.